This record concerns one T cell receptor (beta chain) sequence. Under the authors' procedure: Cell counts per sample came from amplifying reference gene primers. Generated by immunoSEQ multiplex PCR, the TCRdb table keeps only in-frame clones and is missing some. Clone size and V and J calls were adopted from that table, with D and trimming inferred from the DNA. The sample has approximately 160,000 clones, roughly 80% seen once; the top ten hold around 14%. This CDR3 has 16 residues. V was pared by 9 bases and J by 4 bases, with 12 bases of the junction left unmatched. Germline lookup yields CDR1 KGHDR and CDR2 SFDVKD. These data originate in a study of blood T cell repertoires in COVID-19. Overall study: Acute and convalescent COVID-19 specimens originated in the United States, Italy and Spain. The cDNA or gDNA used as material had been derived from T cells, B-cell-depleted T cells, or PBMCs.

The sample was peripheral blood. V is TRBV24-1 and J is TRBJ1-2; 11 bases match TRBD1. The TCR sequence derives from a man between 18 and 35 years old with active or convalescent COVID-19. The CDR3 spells CATPPWTGGPCYGYTF. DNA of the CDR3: TGTGCCACCCCTCCCTGGACAGGGGGCCCCTGCTATGGCTACACCTTC.